Presented here are 2 T cell receptor beta chains from one specimen sequenced in a study of OX40 agonist ivuxolimab in advanced cancers. The table came from immunoSEQ multiplex PCR; TCRdb's copy has only in-frame clones and leaves some out. The table shows over 55,000 clones, with roughly 84% occurring only once. The sample consisted of CD4+ or CD8+ T cells sorted from blood, taken in a trial of the OX40 agonist ivuxolimab. The receptors here all came from an adult with an advanced solid tumor such as melanoma, head and neck, liver or kidney cancer.

The rearrangement links TRBV29-1 to TRBJ2-6, with D uncertain. V was cut by 5 bases and J by 0 bases, with 5 bases left in between. The germline V gene has CDR1 SQVTM and CDR2 ANQGSEA. This CDR3 comprises 13 residues. CDR3 residues: CSVSSSGANVLTF. The CDR3 nucleotides are TGCAGCGTTAGTAGCTCTGGGGCCAACGTCCTGACTTTC.

Only a few counts were recorded for this clone. The rearrangement uses TRBV7-9 and TRBJ1-6, with 9 bases identical to TRBD1. The CDR3 is 14 residues long. V lost 5 bases to trimming and J lost 8 bases; unmatched junction nucleotides: 4. In germline, CDR1 is SEHNR, CDR2 FQNEAQ (reference sequence). This CDR3 reads CASSRDRVDSPLHF. The CDR3 DNA follows: TGTGCCAGCAGCCGGGACAGGGTGGATTCACCCCTCCACTTT. Drawing the rest from reference TRBV7-9 and TRBJ1-6, the complete variable domain is DTGVSQNPRHKITKRGQNVTFRCDPISEHNRLYWYRQTLGQGPEFLTYFQNEAQLEKSRLLSDRFSAERPKGSFSTLEIQRTEQGDSAMYLCASSRDRVDSPLHFGNGTRLTVT.